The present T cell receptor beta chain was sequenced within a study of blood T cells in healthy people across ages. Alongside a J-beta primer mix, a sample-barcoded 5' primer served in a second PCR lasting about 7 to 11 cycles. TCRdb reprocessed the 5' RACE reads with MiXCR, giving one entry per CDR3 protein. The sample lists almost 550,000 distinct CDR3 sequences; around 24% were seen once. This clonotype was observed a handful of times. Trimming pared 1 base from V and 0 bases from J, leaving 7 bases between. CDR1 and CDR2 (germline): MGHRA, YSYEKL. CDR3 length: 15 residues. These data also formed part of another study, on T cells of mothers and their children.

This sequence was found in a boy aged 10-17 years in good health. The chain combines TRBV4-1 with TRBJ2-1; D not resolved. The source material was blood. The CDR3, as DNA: TGCGCCAGCAGCCAAGGCGAGGTCTCCTACAATGAGCAGTTCTTC. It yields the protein CASSQGEVSYNEQFF.